This is a list of T cell receptor beta chains from one sample in a study of neoadjuvant nivolumab and ipilimumab in lung cancer. Clones were sequenced by immunoSEQ multiplex PCR, and TCRdb holds only the in-frame ones, with some missing. This table holds 45,000 to 55,000 clones, around 88% found once. Sequenced here: blood, sampled before neoadjuvant nivolumab, alone or with ipilimumab. Receptors originate from an adult with non-small cell lung cancer. Some clones in this sample may be carry-over from other donors' samples. Each CDR3 is given with its conserved first and last residue. The size field is filled for only some rows; it gives once, few, many or a size class.

v_call,clone_size,j_call,cdr3_aa
TRBV7-8,once,TRBJ1-2,CASSLAANYGYTF
TRBV6-5,.,TRBJ2-7,CASRRDSSYEQYF
TRBV27,.,TRBJ2-7,CASSLFGTRSYEQYF
TRBV5-8,.,TRBJ2-7,CASSLVIAGRGHEQYF
TRBV11-3,.,TRBJ2-1,CASSLGGVNNEQFF
TRBV7-3,.,TRBJ2-1,CASSTLRSLKYNEQFF
TRBV19,.,TRBJ1-4,CASRGTATNEKLFF
TRBV6-5,.,TRBJ1-1,CASSGGQGNTEAFF
TRBV28,.,TRBJ1-2,CASSLEGTYYGYTF
TRBV5-1,.,TRBJ2-7,CASSLALTSGSEQYF
TRBV9,.,TRBJ2-1,CASSVGEEVYNEQFF
TRBV6-6,few,TRBJ1-2,CASSFRDGYTF
TRBV14,once,TRBJ1-2,CASSQGGYGYTF
TRBV7-2,.,TRBJ1-5,CASSDKGPNQPQHF
TRBV7-9,.,TRBJ1-2,CASSLAAGDISRGYTF
TRBV2,.,TRBJ2-1,CASSERVAGGRLEQFF
TRBV5-1,.,TRBJ2-3,CASSLGSGRLTDTQYF
TRBV19,few,TRBJ2-7,CASSMGQVQDEQYF
TRBV5-5,.,TRBJ2-3,CASSFRDRDADTQYF
TRBV6-1,.,TRBJ2-3,CAITRTGTDTQYF
TRBV7-2,.,TRBJ2-2,CASRMSYTGELFF
TRBV19,.,TRBJ2-3,CASSARDRGQTDTQYF
TRBV2,.,TRBJ2-5,CASRTDQMTQYF
TRBV6-5,.,TRBJ1-1,CASSYSGDEAFF